This entry lists 27 T cell receptor beta chains sequenced from one sample in a study of cytomegalovirus exposure and HLA in healthy donors. In the PCR, 60 Vbeta and 13 Jbeta primers were used. This table comes from immunoSEQ multiplex PCR, and its TCRdb copy is limited to in-frame clones, with some not included. The sample yields under 150,000 clones, roughly three quarters seen once. Sequenced sample: PBMCs. These receptors originate from a woman aged 45-59 years in good health and CMV-seronegative.

The chain is built from TRBV10-2 and TRBJ1-1; 7 nucleotides align to TRBD1. Germline assignment: CDR1 WSHSY and CDR2 SAAADI. J was trimmed by 4 bases and V by 3 bases; bases with no gene match: 11. The CDR3 is 16 residues long. The CDR3 spells CASSDKGDSLSTEAFF. CDR3 in DNA: TGCGCCAGCAGTGATAAGGGGGACAGCTTGAGCACTGAAGCTTTCTTT.

For this clone: One end of the junction fails to match germline, which may point to a read error. The chain employs TRBV7-6 and TRBJ2-7; TRBD2 agrees at 16 bases. Germline assignment: CDR1 SGHVS and CDR2 FNYEAQ. The CDR3 is made up of 17 amino acids. The CDR3 DNA follows: TGTGCCAGCAGCTTTGGGACTAGCGGGGGGGACATCCACGAGCAGCACTTC. It encodes CASSFGTSGGDIHEQHF.

This clone was seen a few times. The chain has TRBV5-4 and TRBJ1-6; TRBD1 might be the D (5 bases). Germline V gene data show CDR1 as SGHNT and CDR2 as YYREEE (reference sequence). The CDR3 spans 15 residues. V was pared by 0 bases and J by 3 bases, with 7 bases between. CDR3 protein: CASSLGTGYNSPLHF. CDR3 sequence (DNA): TGTGCCAGCAGCTTGGGTACAGGCTATAATTCACCCCTCCACTTT.

The chain's CDR3 is CASSSWRLAGGDTQYF. The CDR3, as DNA: TGTGCCAGCAGCTCCTGGAGACTAGCGGGGGGAGATACGCAGTATTTT. The chain carries TRBV5-4 and TRBJ2-3; 13 bases line up with TRBD2. Germline assignment: CDR1 SGHNT and CDR2 YYREEE (reference sequence). The J segment lost 5 bases and the V segment lost 3 bases, leaving 6 bases of the junction unmatched. This CDR3 is 16 amino acids long.

The chain joins TRBV18 to TRBJ1-2; D ambiguous. This CDR3 has 14 amino acids. Looked up from germline, CDR1 is KGHSH and CDR2 is LQKENI. Deletions cut 3 bases from V and 1 base from J, with 9 bases between. CDR3 DNA sequence: TGTGCCAGCTCACCTGGCCGGGATAACTATGGCTACACCTTC. It codes for CASSPGRDNYGYTF.

V gene TRBV27 combines with J gene TRBJ1-6; weak D call: TRBD1 (5 bases). CDR1 is MNHEY, CDR2 SMNVEV, per germline (reference sequence). Trimming shortened V by 5 bases and J by 9 bases, and 17 bases separated the two germline ends. The CDR3 is 15 amino acids. The CDR3 here is CASSTGGNLGSPLHF. CDR3 bases: TGTGCCAGCAGTACGGGGGGGAATTTAGGTTCACCCCTCCACTTT.

This clone was counted a single time. V gene TRBV6-1 combines with J gene TRBJ1-6, with D perhaps matching TRBD1 (6 bases). This CDR3 comprises 13 residues. Trimming removed 9 bases from V and 5 bases from J, with 11 bases in between. Germline V gives CDR1 MNHNS, CDR2 SASEGT. The CDR3 spells CASKTGDNSPLHF. As DNA, the CDR3 is TGTGCCAGTAAGACAGGAGATAATTCACCCCTCCACTTT.

The chain links TRBV11-3 to TRBJ2-5; 8 nucleotides align to TRBD2. CDR3 length: 15 residues. Trimming cost V 2 bases and J 3 bases; bases outside gene matches: 5. The germline CDR1 and CDR2 sequences are SGHNT and YENEEA. CDR3: CASSLTGTREETQYF. The CDR3 region has the DNA TGTGCCAGCAGCTTAACCGGGACTAGAGAAGAGACCCAGTACTTC.

This rearrangement joins TRBV19 to TRBJ2-1, with a possible D match to TRBD2 (6 bases). The CDR3 extends over 16 amino acids. Germline loops: CDR1 LNHDA, CDR2 SQIVND (reference sequence). Trimming pared 7 bases from V and 0 bases from J, leaving 16 bases between. The DNA of the CDR3 is TGTGCCAGTACCCCCTATGCGGGGAACTCCTACAATGAGCAGTTCTTC. This translates into CASTPYAGNSYNEQFF.

The CDR3 loop reads CASSPRLAETYEQYF. The CDR3 DNA follows: TGCGCCAGCAGTCCCCGACTAGCGGAGACCTACGAGCAGTACTTC. This rearrangement joins TRBV23-1 to TRBJ2-7; TRBD2 matches 9 bases. TRBV23-1 is marked as an open reading frame, function uncertain. The V segment lost 4 bases and the J segment 2 bases; nucleotides outside the gene matches: 6. The CDR3 is made up of 15 amino acids.

The genes are TRBV4-3 and TRBJ2-2, with 11 bases fitting TRBD2. V shed 3 bases, J shed 4 bases, and the junction held 7 bases outside the gene matches. CDR1 is LGHNA, CDR2 YSLEER, per germline. The CDR3 length is 17 residues. The CDR3 is CASSQLLAGVGTGELFF. CDR3 bases: TGCGCCAGCAGCCAGTTACTAGCGGGGGTTGGCACCGGGGAGCTGTTTTTT.

The chain is built from TRBV15 and TRBJ1-1; possible D gene TRBD1, 5 bases. The V gene's germline CDR1 is LNHNV and CDR2 YYDKDF (reference sequence). This CDR3 comprises 15 residues. Trimming pared 3 bases from V and 3 bases from J, leaving 14 bases between. CDR3 region: CATSRGWGADTEAFF. CDR3 nucleotide sequence: TGTGCCACCAGCAGGGGGTGGGGCGCAGACACTGAAGCTTTCTTT.

Concerning this clone: At one end the junction does not follow the germline gene, possibly because of a read error. The rearrangement uses TRBV2 and TRBJ1-3; D remains ambiguous. Per germline, CDR1 SNHLY and CDR2 FYNNEI. The CDR3 is made up of 13 amino acids. The CDR3 region has the DNA TGTGCCAGCAGCCCCCCCTCTAGAAACACCATATATTTT. Its protein is CASSPPSRNTIYF.

The V gene is TRBV27, the J gene TRBJ2-7; TRBD2 agrees at 8 bases. V shed 6 bases and J 3 bases; nucleotides not matched to a gene: 10. This CDR3 spans 15 amino acids. Germline V gene data show CDR1 as MNHEY and CDR2 as SMNVEV (reference sequence). Here the CDR3 reads CASSLGLAGSYEQYF. CDR3 coding DNA: TGTGCCAGCAGCCTAGGACTAGCAGGTAGCTACGAGCAGTACTTC.

V is TRBV6-4 and J is TRBJ2-1; 8 nucleotides agree with TRBD2. From germline, CDR1 is MRHNA and CDR2 SNTAGT. The CDR3 spans 13 residues. V was pared by 6 bases and J by 9 bases, with 7 bases of the junction left unmatched. The CDR3 here is CASSGGAEFEQFF. The CDR3, as DNA: TGTGCCAGCAGCGGGGGGGCCGAGTTTGAGCAGTTCTTC.

This chain connects TRBV7-2 to TRBJ2-7; D perhaps matches TRBD1 (6 bases). In germline, CDR1 is SGHTA, CDR2 FQGNSA. V was shortened by 5 bases and J by 6 bases, with 14 bases between the two germline ends. This CDR3 region has 13 residues. The CDR3 DNA follows: TGTGCCAGCAGCGCTCAGGGGTTGGGCGAGCAGTACTTC. It is translated as CASSAQGLGEQYF.

This clone was found many times. The chain joins TRBV2 to TRBJ2-2; no firm D call. Germline V CDR1 and CDR2: SNHLY, FYNNEI. Trimming removed 8 bases from V and 1 base from J, with 14 bases in between. The CDR3 runs to 15 residues. This CDR3 is CASALQTVNTGELFF. The CDR3 DNA reads as TGTGCCAGCGCCCTACAGACGGTGAACACCGGGGAGCTGTTTTTT.

V and J are TRBV11-3 and TRBJ2-3; 13 bases align to TRBD2. V lost 5 bases, J lost 11 bases, and 4 bases stayed unmatched. Germline V gene lookup returns CDR1 SGHNT and CDR2 YENEEA. CDR3 length: 13 amino acids. CDR3 in DNA: TGTGCCAGCAGCGACAGGACTAGCGGGGGGCAGTATTTT. Amino acids: CASSDRTSGGQYF.

This clone occurred a few times. The chain is built from TRBV7-2 and TRBJ2-7; D is possibly TRBD1 (6 bases). The germline V gene has CDR1 SGHTA and CDR2 FQGNSA. The CDR3 is 14 amino acids. Trimming left V 5 bases short and J 5 bases short, with 16 bases between. The CDR3 is CASSPRVGTNEQYF. CDR3 bases: TGTGCCAGCAGCCCCCGGGTCGGGACAAACGAGCAGTACTTC.

J is TRBJ1-3 and V is TRBV18; no clear D. Germline V gene lookup returns CDR1 KGHSH and CDR2 LQKENI. The CDR3 loop spans 14 amino acids. The germline V and J ends were trimmed by 3 bases and 2 bases, with 8 bases remaining between them. This CDR3 is CASSPPPAGNTIYF. The CDR3 region has the DNA TGTGCCAGCTCACCCCCCCCGGCTGGAAACACCATATATTTT. The whole variable domain, filled in from reference TRBV18 and TRBJ1-3, reads NAGVMQNPRHLVRRRGQEARLRCSPMKGHSHVYWYRQLPEEGLKFMVYLQKENIIDESGMPKERFSAEFPKEGPSILRIQQVVRGDSAAYFCASSPPPAGNTIYFGEGSWLTVV.

The chain combines TRBV5-1 with TRBJ2-2; 11 positions match TRBD1. Trimming took 8 bases from V and 2 from J; bases not matched to a gene: 2. Germline V CDR1 and CDR2: SGHRS, YFSETQ. The CDR3 totals 14 residues. DNA for the CDR3: TGCGCCAGTAGGACAGGGGGCAACACCGGGGAGCTGTTTTTT. Translation: CASRTGGNTGELFF.

This chain joins TRBV9 and TRBJ2-7, with 10 bases that match TRBD1. The CDR3 length is 15 residues. The J segment lost 4 bases and the V segment lost 0 bases, leaving 4 bases of the junction unmatched. Looked up from germline, CDR1 is SGDLS and CDR2 is YYNGEE. The CDR3 sequence is CASSVGDRGGYEQYF. The CDR3 DNA reads as TGTGCCAGCAGCGTAGGGGACAGGGGCGGATACGAGCAGTACTTC.

The chain couples TRBV19 to TRBJ2-2, with 13 bases fitting TRBD2. Germline CDR1 is LNHDA and CDR2 is SQIVND (reference sequence). After removal of 6 bases from V and 6 bases from J, the junction contained 7 bases not matched to a gene. The CDR3 has 16 amino acids. CDR3 sequence: CASRPRGTSGAGELFF. The CDR3 bases are TGTGCCAGTAGACCCCGAGGGACTAGCGGGGCCGGGGAGCTGTTTTTT.

This chain uses TRBV4-3 with TRBJ1-2, with no clear D. Germline CDR1 reads LGHNA; CDR2 reads YSLEER. With 0 bases removed from V and 3 bases from J, the gap between germline ends came to 11 bases. The CDR3 is 15 amino acids. CDR3 DNA sequence: TGCGCCAGCAGCCAAGATGTCAGTTCTTACTATGGCTACACCTTC. It specifies CASSQDVSSYYGYTF.

J is TRBJ1-1 and V is TRBV28; D remains unclear. V lost 2 bases, J lost 5 bases, and 9 bases lay in between. The CDR3 totals 13 residues. CDR1 and CDR2 from the germline V gene are MDHEN and SYDVKM. The CDR3 is CASSLVSWTEAFF. The CDR3 DNA is TGTGCCAGCAGTTTAGTTAGTTGGACTGAAGCTTTCTTT. Using reference TRBV28 and TRBJ1-1 for the parts outside the CDR3, the full variable domain is DVKVTQSSRYLVKRTGEKVFLECVQDMDHENMFWYRQDPGLGLRLIYFSYDVKMKEKGDIPEGYSVSREKKERFSLILESASTNQTSMYLCASSLVSWTEAFFGQGTRLTVV.

The DNA of the CDR3 is TGCGCCAGCAGCTTGGCCGGGGGGTCGGGGGAAAAACTGTTTTTT. It encodes CASSLAGGSGEKLFF. This chain uses TRBV5-1 with TRBJ1-4; tentative D call: TRBD1 (5 bases). The length of the CDR3 is 15 residues. V lost 0 bases to trimming and J lost 8 bases, with 14 bases between them. CDR1 is SGHRS, CDR2 YFSETQ, per germline.

This clone was found a few times. V gene TRBV5-6 combines with J gene TRBJ1-2; 10 nucleotides line up with TRBD1. CDR1 SGHDT and CDR2 YYEEEE come from the germline V gene. The V segment lost 2 bases and the J segment 3 bases; nucleotides outside the gene matches: 7. The CDR3 extends over 16 amino acids. Here the CDR3 DNA reads TGTGCCAGCAGCTTAGGGACAGGGGTTCGAGACTATGGCTACACCTTC. Its translation is CASSLGTGVRDYGYTF. The full variable domain, in which reference TRBV5-6 and TRBJ1-2 provide the parts outside the CDR3, is DAGVTQSPTHLIKTRGQQVTLRCSPKSGHDTVSWYQQALGQGPQFIFQYYEEEERQRGNFPDRFSGHQFPNYSSELNVNALLLGDSALYLCASSLGTGVRDYGYTFGSGTRLTVV.